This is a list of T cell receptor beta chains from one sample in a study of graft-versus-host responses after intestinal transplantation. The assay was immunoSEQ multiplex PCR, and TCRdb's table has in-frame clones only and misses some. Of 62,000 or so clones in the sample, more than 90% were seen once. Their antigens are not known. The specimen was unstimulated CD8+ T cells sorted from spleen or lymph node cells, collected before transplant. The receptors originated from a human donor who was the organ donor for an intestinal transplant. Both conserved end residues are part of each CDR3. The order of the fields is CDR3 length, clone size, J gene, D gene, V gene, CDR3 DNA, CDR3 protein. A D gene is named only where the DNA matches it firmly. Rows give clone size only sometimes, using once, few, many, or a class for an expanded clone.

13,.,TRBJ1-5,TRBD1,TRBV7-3,TGTGCCAGCAGCAGACAGGGGAATCAGCCCCAGCATTTT,CASSRQGNQPQHF
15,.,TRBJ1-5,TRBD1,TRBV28,TGTGCCAGCAGTCTCGGGACAGGAACAGCTCAGCCCCAGCATTTT,CASSLGTGTAQPQHF
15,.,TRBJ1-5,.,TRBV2,TGTGCCAGCAGTGAAGGGACAGCTTCGAATCAGCCCCAGCATTTT,CASSEGTASNQPQHF
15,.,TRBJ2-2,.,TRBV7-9,TGTGCCAGCAGCTTCTCCGCGGATTACACCGGGGAGCTGTTTTTT,CASSFSADYTGELFF
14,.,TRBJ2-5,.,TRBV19,TGTGCCAGTAGTGGCGTCTTTAGCCCAGAGACCCAGTACTTC,CASSGVFSPETQYF
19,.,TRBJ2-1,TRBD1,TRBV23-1,TGCGCCAGCAGTCAACGCGGACAGGAAATTGGAGAGAGGGGGAGTGAGCAGTTCTTC,CASSQRGQEIGERGSEQFF
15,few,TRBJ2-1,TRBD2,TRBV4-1,TGCGCCAGCAGCGTTCCGGGACTAGATTACAATGAGCAGTTCTTC,CASSVPGLDYNEQFF
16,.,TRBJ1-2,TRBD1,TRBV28,TGTGCCAGCAGTTTACGGTGGGACAGGGGATCCTATGGCTACACCTTC,CASSLRWDRGSYGYTF
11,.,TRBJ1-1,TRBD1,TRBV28,TGTGCCAGCAGTTCGACAGGGAGCGCTTTCTTT,CASSSTGSAFF
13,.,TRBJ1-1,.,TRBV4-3,TGCGCCAGCAGCCATGGACAGCACACTGAAGCTTTCTTT,CASSHGQHTEAFF
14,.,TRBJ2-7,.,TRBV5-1,TGCGCCAGCAGCTCGCTAGCCCCGCCGAGAGAGCAGTACTTC,CASSSLAPPREQYF
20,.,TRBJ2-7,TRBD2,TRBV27,TGTGCCAGCAGTCAAATCTCGACACCCATCACTAGCGGGAGGGTCTACGAGCAGTACTTC,CASSQISTPITSGRVYEQYF
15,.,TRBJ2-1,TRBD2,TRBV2,TGTGCCAGCCGAGGGAGGGAGGGCGTCAACAATGAGCAGTTCTTC,CASRGREGVNNEQFF
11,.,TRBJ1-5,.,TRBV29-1,TGCTGCTTAGACGGAGATCAGCCCCAGCATTTT,CCLDGDQPQHF
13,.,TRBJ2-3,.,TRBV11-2,TGTGCCAGCAGCTTCGTGGGAGAAGATACGCAGTATTTT,CASSFVGEDTQYF
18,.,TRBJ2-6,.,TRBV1,TGCACCAGCAGTCGGGAAGGTTGTGCACAAAGTCGGGCCAACGTCCTGACTTTC,CTSSREGCAQSRANVLTF
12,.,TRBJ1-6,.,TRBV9,TGTGCCAGCAGCCCTAACGACACACCCCTCCACTTT,CASSPNDTPLHF
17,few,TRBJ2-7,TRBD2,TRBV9,TGTGCCAGCAGCCACGATCGACTAGCGGGAGACTCCTACGAGCAGTACTTC,CASSHDRLAGDSYEQYF
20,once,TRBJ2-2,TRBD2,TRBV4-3,TGCGCCAGCAGCCAAGAGGGGCGCTATCCGGGACTAGCGTTGGCCGGGGAGCTGTTTTTT,CASSQEGRYPGLALAGELFF
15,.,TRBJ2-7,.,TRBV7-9,TGTGCCAGCAGCTTAGAGATACAGGGTGCCTACGAGCAGTACTTC,CASSLEIQGAYEQYF
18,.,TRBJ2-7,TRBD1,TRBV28,TGTGCCAGCAGTTTCTGGGTCGGCAGGGGGCCGCAAACCTACGAGCAGTACTTC,CASSFWVGRGPQTYEQYF
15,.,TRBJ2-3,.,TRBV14,TGTGCCAGCAGCCAGTGGGCCAGGGTAACAGATACGCAGTATTTT,CASSQWARVTDTQYF
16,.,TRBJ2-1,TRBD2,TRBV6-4,TGTGCCAGCAGTGAACAGGGACTAGCGGCTGTAAATGAGCAGTTCTTC,CASSEQGLAAVNEQFF
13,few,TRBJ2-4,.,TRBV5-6,TGTGCCAGCAGCTTGGTTAACAGTAACATTCAGTACTTC,CASSLVNSNIQYF
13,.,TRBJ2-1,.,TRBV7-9,TGTGCCAGCAATCTCCGGGGATTAAATGAGCAGTTCTTC,CASNLRGLNEQFF
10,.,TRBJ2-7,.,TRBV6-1,TGTGCCAGCAGCGCCTACGAGCAGTACTTC,CASSAYEQYF
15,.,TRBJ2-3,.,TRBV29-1,TGCAGCGCCCAGAAGAGGGGGATTAGGCCAGATACGCAGTATTTT,CSAQKRGIRPDTQYF